Shown below are 2 T cell receptor beta chains from a single sample sequenced in a study of shared clonotypes between healthy human individuals. The protocol was immunoSEQ multiplex PCR, while the TCRdb copy is restricted to in-frame clones and leaves out a portion. Of around 2,000,000 clones detected, roughly 94% appear once; the ten largest clones hold more than 0.1%. The sequencing sample was made of naive CD4+ T cells sorted from blood. As to subset: CD45RA+ positively selected. The origin of the receptors is a man between 18 and 29 years old in good health.

Details on this clone: Other DNA sequences in this sample translate to the same CDR3. The chain carries TRBV19 and TRBJ2-7; weak D call: TRBD2 (5 bases). CDR3 length equals 13 residues. Germline V gives CDR1 LNHDA, CDR2 SQIVND (reference sequence). V shed 3 bases and J shed 4 bases, with 10 bases lying between them. The CDR3: CASSIRGVYEQYF. For the CDR3, the DNA is TGTGCCAGTAGTATCCGGGGAGTTTACGAGCAGTACTTC.

The J gene is TRBJ1-2, the V gene TRBV7-2; 9 bases are shared with TRBD1. The junction had 14 bases not matched to a gene; V was cut back by 5 bases and J by 7 bases. CDR1 is SGHTA, CDR2 FQGNSA, per germline. The CDR3 covers 16 residues. CDR3 nucleotides: TGTGCCAGCAGCCCCCGACCGGGACAGGGTGGCTCTGGCTACACCTTC. This encodes CASSPRPGQGGSGYTF.